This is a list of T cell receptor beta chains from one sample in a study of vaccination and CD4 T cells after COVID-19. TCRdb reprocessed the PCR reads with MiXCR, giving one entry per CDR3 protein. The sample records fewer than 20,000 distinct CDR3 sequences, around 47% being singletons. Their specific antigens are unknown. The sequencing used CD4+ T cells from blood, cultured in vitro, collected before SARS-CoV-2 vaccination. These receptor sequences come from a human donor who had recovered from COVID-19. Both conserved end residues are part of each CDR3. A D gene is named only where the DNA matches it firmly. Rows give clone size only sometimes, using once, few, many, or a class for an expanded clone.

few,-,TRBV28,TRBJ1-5,CASSLSSGGVPGPQHF,TGTGCCAGCAGTTTAAGCTCGGGGGGAGTCCCAGGGCCCCAGCATTTT
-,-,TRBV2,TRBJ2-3,CASRWTGSTDTQYF,TGTGCCAGCAGATGGACGGGGAGCACAGATACGCAGTATTTT
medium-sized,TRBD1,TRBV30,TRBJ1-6,CAWRRDRDHSPLHF,TGTGCCTGGCGAAGGGACAGGGATCATTCACCCCTCCACTTT
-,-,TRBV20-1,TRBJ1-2,CSASTPRGENNYGYTF,TGCAGTGCTAGTACCCCGCGGGGGGAGAATAACTATGGCTACACCTTC
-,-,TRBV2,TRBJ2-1,CASGGTAVYNEQFF,TGTGCCAGCGGGGGGACCGCCGTCTACAATGAGCAGTTCTTC
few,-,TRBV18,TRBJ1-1,CASSPYGEGDTEAFF,TGTGCCAGCTCACCTTATGGGGAAGGCGACACTGAAGCTTTCTTT
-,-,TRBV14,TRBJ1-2,CASSQGRFYGYTF,TGTGCCAGCAGCCAAGGCCGTTTCTATGGCTACACCTTC
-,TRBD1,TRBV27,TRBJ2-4,CASSNHNRGRAKNIQYF,TGTGCCAGCAGTAACCATAACAGGGGGCGGGCCAAAAACATTCAGTACTTC
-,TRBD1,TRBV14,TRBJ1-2,CASSQEPGQGYYGYTF,TGTGCCAGCAGCCAAGAACCGGGACAGGGATACTATGGCTACACCTTC
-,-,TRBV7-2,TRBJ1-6,CASAEGSLSPLHF,TGTGCCAGCGCGGAAGGGAGTCTTTCTCCCCTCCACTTT
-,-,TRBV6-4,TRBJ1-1,CASSGLAGREAFF,TGTGCCAGCAGTGGACTCGCGGGCAGGGAAGCTTTCTTT
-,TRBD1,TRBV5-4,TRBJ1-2,CASSFSGGAGYTF,TGTGCCAGCAGCTTCTCAGGGGGCGCTGGCTACACCTTC
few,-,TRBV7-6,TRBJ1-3,CASSLGAGRSGNTIYF,TGTGCCAGCAGCTTAGGAGCAGGTCGGTCTGGAAACACCATATATTTT